Below are 25 T cell receptor beta chains sequenced from a single sample in a study of OX40 agonist ivuxolimab in advanced cancers. Clones were sequenced by immunoSEQ multiplex PCR, and TCRdb holds only the in-frame ones, with some missing. The data hold more than 60,000 clones, with approximately 94% observed a single time. The source material was CD4+ or CD8+ T cells sorted from blood, sampled in a trial of the OX40 agonist ivuxolimab. These receptors came from an adult with an advanced solid tumor such as melanoma, head and neck, liver or kidney cancer.

J is TRBJ1-1 and V is TRBV6-1; TRBD1 is a possible D gene (5 bases). CDR3 length: 13 residues. Germline assignment: CDR1 MNHNS and CDR2 SASEGT. The V end lost 6 bases, the J end lost 5 bases, and 13 bases lay between the germline ends. Here the CDR3 reads CASRTRGGTEAFF. In DNA, the CDR3 is TGTGCCAGCAGGACCCGGGGGGGAACTGAAGCTTTCTTT.

The chain recombines TRBV11-2 with TRBJ2-4, with D possibly TRBD2 on 5 matching bases. The CDR3 has 15 residues. V lost 3 bases, J lost 2 bases, and 11 bases lay in between. In germline, CDR1 is SGHAT, CDR2 FQNNGV. The CDR3 DNA reads as TGTGCCAGCAGCTTTGGAGGAGCCCCCAAAAACATTCAGTACTTC. Residues: CASSFGGAPKNIQYF.

This clone was seen just once. V gene TRBV7-8 combines with J gene TRBJ2-7, with 8 bases matching TRBD2. V gave up 7 bases and J gave up 4 bases; unmatched junction bases: 9. Germline values: CDR1 SGHVS, CDR2 FQNEAQ. The CDR3 length is 14 residues. The CDR3 DNA reads TGTGCCAGCACCCTGAGCGGGAGCGGGTACGAGCAGTACTTC. Amino acids: CASTLSGSGYEQYF. Full variable domain (missing parts from reference TRBV7-8 and TRBJ2-7): GAGVSQSPRYKVAKRGQDVALRCDPISGHVSLFWYQQALGQGPEFLTYFQNEAQLDKSGLPSDRFFAERPEGSVSTLKIQRTQQEDSAVYLCASTLSGSGYEQYFGPGTRLTVT.

The gene calls are TRBV10-1 and TRBJ2-1; perhaps TRBD2 as D (5 bases). The V gene's germline CDR1 is WNHNN and CDR2 SYGVQD (reference sequence). Trimming shortened V by 4 bases and J by 6 bases, and 13 bases separated the two germline ends. The CDR3 has 14 amino acids. The CDR3 coding sequence is TGCGCCAGCAGTGTTGCGGGTTTCTTCAATGAGCAGTTCTTC. It translates to CASSVAGFFNEQFF.

The V and J genes are TRBV2 and TRBJ2-7; D gene uncertain. Germline V gives CDR1 SNHLY, CDR2 FYNNEI. The CDR3 is 14 residues long. Between the trimmed V and J ends, which lost 5 bases and 0 bases, there was a span of 11 bases. The CDR3 region has the DNA TGTGCCAGCAGTTTCGCAAAAGTCTCCTACGAGCAGTACTTC. This codes for CASSFAKVSYEQYF.

CDR3 amino acids: CASSLGLAGAFGELFF. For the CDR3, the DNA is TGTGCCAGCAGTCTCGGACTAGCGGGAGCTTTCGGGGAGCTGTTTTTT. This rearrangement joins TRBV27 to TRBJ2-2, with TRBD2 identical over 13 bases. The V segment lost 5 bases and the J segment 7 bases; nucleotides outside the gene matches: 7. Germline loops: CDR1 MNHEY, CDR2 SMNVEV (reference sequence). The CDR3 runs 16 residues.

The J gene is TRBJ2-7, the V gene TRBV2; a possible D gene is TRBD1 (6 bases). This CDR3 has 17 amino acids. With 6 bases removed from V and 2 bases from J, the gap between germline ends came to 23 bases. Germline CDR1 reads SNHLY; CDR2 reads FYNNEI. In DNA form, the CDR3 reads TGTGCCAGCAGAGACAGGACCGGACAAGCCCCGACCTACGAGCAGTACTTC. Translating gives CASRDRTGQAPTYEQYF.

The genes are TRBV5-4 and TRBJ2-3; no clear D. V dropped 5 bases and J dropped 7 bases, with 11 bases sitting between them. The CDR3 has 12 amino acids. Germline CDR1 and CDR2: SGHNT and YYREEE (reference sequence). The CDR3, as DNA: TGTGCCAGCAGGACCGACCACTATACGCAGTATTTT. It yields the protein CASRTDHYTQYF.

The chain links TRBV11-2 to TRBJ2-7; 11 bases align to TRBD2. This CDR3 comprises 16 residues. Germline V gene data show CDR1 as SGHAT and CDR2 as FQNNGV. V lost 5 bases and J lost 3; bases outside the gene matches: 9. This CDR3 reads CASSRPTSGSNYEQYF. CDR3 sequence (DNA): TGTGCCAGCAGCCGCCCTACTAGCGGGAGCAACTACGAGCAGTACTTC.

The genes are TRBV7-9 and TRBJ1-4; unclear D gene. Trimming removed 5 bases at V and 8 bases at J, with 15 bases between. The CDR3 spans 14 residues. The germline V gene has CDR1 SEHNR and CDR2 FQNEAQ (reference sequence). Here the CDR3 reads CASSQPQLAEKLFF. As DNA, the CDR3 is TGTGCCAGCAGCCAGCCACAGTTGGCGGAAAAACTGTTTTTT.

CDR3 residues: CASRRTGDDTEAFF. In DNA, the CDR3 is TGTGCCAGCAGAAGGACAGGGGACGACACTGAAGCTTTCTTT. The chain joins TRBV27 to TRBJ1-1; 9 bases line up with TRBD1. Germline V gives CDR1 MNHEY, CDR2 SMNVEV (reference sequence). Germline trimming cut 6 bases from V and 3 bases from J; bases unmatched to any gene: 5. This CDR3 comprises 14 residues.

The CDR3 protein is CARRTEWSQPQHF. CDR3 coding DNA: TGTGCCAGAAGGACAGAATGGAGTCAGCCCCAGCATTTT. The V and J genes are TRBV6-1 and TRBJ1-5; D may be TRBD1 (6 bases). The CDR3 is 13 residues long. Germline loops: CDR1 MNHNS, CDR2 SASEGT. V lost 9 bases to trimming and J lost 6 bases, with 15 bases between them.

V and J are TRBV18 and TRBJ2-3, with 9 nucleotides matching TRBD1. CDR3 size: 15 residues. Germline V CDR1 and CDR2: KGHSH, LQKENI. V lost 6 bases, J lost 2 bases, and 6 bases stayed unmatched. The CDR3 protein is CASSAGTGPTDTQYF. CDR3 coding DNA: TGTGCCAGCTCGGCCGGGACAGGGCCCACAGATACGCAGTATTTT.

This rearrangement joins TRBV21-1 to TRBJ2-1; the table's D gene call, TRBD1, was not cross checked with the DNA. TRBV21-1 constitutes a pseudogene. CDR3 size: 15 residues. The CDR3 reads CASGWTASSYNEQFF. Written as DNA, the CDR3 is TGTGCCAGCGGATGGACAGCTAGCTCCTACAATGAGCAGTTCTTC.

J is TRBJ2-1 and V is TRBV11-3; D not certain. The CDR3 covers 13 residues. V dropped 1 base and J dropped 6 bases, with 7 bases sitting between them. Per germline, CDR1 SGHNT and CDR2 YENEEA. CDR3 in amino acids: CASSLVQFNEQFF. DNA for the CDR3: TGTGCCAGCAGCTTAGTTCAGTTCAATGAGCAGTTCTTC.

The chain couples TRBV5-1 to TRBJ2-3; D possibly uses TRBD1 or TRBD2 (5 bases each). The CDR3 contains 18 residues. Trimming left V 1 base short and J 0 bases short, with 18 bases between. Germline CDR1 reads SGHRS; CDR2 reads YFSETQ. This chain's CDR3 is CASSLTQIGTESTDTQYF. CDR3 coding DNA: TGCGCCAGCAGCTTGACCCAAATCGGGACCGAGAGCACAGATACGCAGTATTTT.

V usage is TRBV13 and J usage is TRBJ2-1, with D perhaps matching TRBD2 (6 bases). The V end lost 1 base, the J end lost 7 bases, and 14 bases lay between the germline ends. The germline V gene has CDR1 PRHDT and CDR2 FYEKMQ (reference sequence). The CDR3 has 15 residues. CDR3 sequence reads: CASSLERAAANEQFF. CDR3 sequence (DNA): TGTGCCAGCAGCTTAGAGCGGGCGGCAGCTAATGAGCAGTTCTTC.

The gene calls are TRBV29-1 and TRBJ1-2, with D maybe TRBD1 (6 bases). The CDR3 covers 11 residues. Germline loops: CDR1 SQVTM, CDR2 ANQGSEA. V lost 8 bases and J lost 2, with 9 bases in between. The CDR3 DNA reads as TGCAGCACGAGGGGGAACTATGGCTACACCTTC. It yields the protein CSTRGNYGYTF.

The chain uses TRBV28 and TRBJ1-5; D call uncertain. V dropped 3 bases and J dropped 1 base, with 4 bases sitting between them. CDR1 is MDHEN and CDR2 is SYDVKM in the germline V gene. CDR3 size: 13 residues. The DNA of the CDR3 is TGTGCCAGCAGTTTTTCGAGCAATCAGCCCCAGCATTTT. Translation: CASSFSSNQPQHF.

The chain employs TRBV27 and TRBJ2-7; D gene ambiguous. Trimming stripped 0 bases from V and 3 bases from J, with 12 bases between. Germline assignment: CDR1 MNHEY and CDR2 SMNVEV (reference sequence). The CDR3 is made up of 15 amino acids. The chain's CDR3 is CASSLSSLEFYEQYF. Here the CDR3 DNA reads TGTGCCAGCAGTTTATCAAGTCTAGAATTCTACGAGCAGTACTTC.

The rearrangement joins TRBV5-1 to TRBJ2-7, with 8 bases matching TRBD1. Germline V CDR1 and CDR2: SGHRS, YFSETQ. J gave up 7 bases and V 0 bases, and 6 bases lay outside the gene matches. The CDR3 has 14 residues. The CDR3 DNA follows: TGCGCCAGCAGCTTGGTGACAGGGGTTGGTGAGCAGTACTTC. Its protein product is CASSLVTGVGEQYF. The complete variable domain, with remaining parts taken from reference TRBV5-1 and TRBJ2-7, reads KAGVTQTPRYLIKTRGQQVTLSCSPISGHRSVSWYQQTPGQGLQFLFEYFSETQRNKGNFPGRFSGRQFSNSRSEMNVSTLELGDSALYLCASSLVTGVGEQYFGPGTRLTVT.

J is TRBJ2-1 and V is TRBV2; 8 nucleotides agree with TRBD2. The germline gives CDR1 SNHLY, CDR2 FYNNEI. This CDR3 contains 14 residues. J was trimmed by 3 bases and V by 8 bases; bases with no gene match: 6. CDR3 region: CASQPGRGYNEQFF. For the CDR3, the DNA is TGTGCCAGCCAACCCGGGAGGGGCTACAATGAGCAGTTCTTC.

The chain joins TRBV28 to TRBJ2-2, with D possibly being TRBD1 or TRBD2 (5 bases each). The germline gives CDR1 MDHEN, CDR2 SYDVKM. V was pared by 5 bases and J by 5 bases, with 15 bases between. This CDR3 region has 15 residues. CDR3 DNA: TGTGCCAGCAGTCCTGACCCATGGGGGACCGGGGAGCTGTTTTTT. Its protein is CASSPDPWGTGELFF.

The chain combines TRBV9 with TRBJ2-3; 8 nucleotides agree with TRBD1. V lost 4 bases, J lost 3 bases, and 13 bases stayed unmatched. The CDR3 runs 17 residues. Germline CDR1 is SGDLS and CDR2 is YYNGEE. This chain's CDR3 is CASSTHRGISPTDTQYF. The CDR3 nucleotides are TGTGCCAGCAGCACTCACAGGGGGATTAGTCCGACAGATACGCAGTATTTT.

The V call is TRBV2, the J call TRBJ2-4; tentatively, D is TRBD1 (8 bases). The germline V gene has CDR1 SNHLY and CDR2 FYNNEI. The CDR3 covers 13 residues. V gave up 8 bases and J gave up 7 bases, with 15 bases separating them. The CDR3 sequence: CASATGGENIQYF. The CDR3 DNA is TGTGCCAGCGCAACAGGGGGGGAGAACATTCAGTACTTC.